Each of the 10 T cell receptor beta chains below was sequenced from the same sample in a study of human thymus T cells. The table came from immunoSEQ multiplex PCR; TCRdb's copy has only in-frame clones and leaves some out. The table has about 78,000 clones, around 96% seen once. Corrective heart surgery yielded the resections from which the thymus tissue came. Input material: thymus tissue. The origin of the receptors is a boy in the first two years of life with a congenital heart defect but otherwise immunologically healthy.

The chain couples TRBV5-6 to TRBJ2-1, with TRBD2 matching over 9 bases. This CDR3 contains 17 residues. Germline V CDR1 and CDR2: SGHDT, YYEEEE. V lost 0 bases, J lost 6 bases, and 10 bases stayed unmatched. CDR3 sequence: CASSLVWVAGARNEQFF. As DNA, the CDR3 is TGTGCCAGCAGCTTGGTCTGGGTAGCGGGAGCCCGCAATGAGCAGTTCTTC.

V is TRBV10-3 and J is TRBJ1-1; D not resolved. V lost 0 bases, J lost 6 bases, and 20 bases lay in between. Per germline, CDR1 ENHRY and CDR2 SYGVKD. This CDR3 contains 17 residues. The CDR3 region is CAISESTYPQSIPEAFF. The CDR3 DNA follows: TGTGCCATCAGTGAGTCGACGTACCCCCAATCTATCCCTGAAGCTTTCTTT.

The rearrangement uses TRBV29-1 and TRBJ1-2; perhaps TRBD1 as D (6 bases). V lost 3 bases and J lost 3, with 20 bases in between. This CDR3 has 16 residues. Germline CDR1 reads SQVTM; CDR2 reads ANQGSEA. CDR3 DNA sequence: TGCAGCGTTGACCGCTTGAAGATAGGGGGACACTATGGCTACACCTTC. This gives the protein CSVDRLKIGGHYGYTF.

Here the CDR3 reads CASSFSSTPAFF. The CDR3 DNA reads as TGTGCCAGCAGCTTTAGTTCTACCCCAGCTTTCTTT. The rearrangement links TRBV5-8 to TRBJ1-1; D gene uncertain. The CDR3 is 12 amino acids. Per the germline V gene, CDR1 is SGHTS and CDR2 is YDEGEE. Trimming took 2 bases from V and 10 from J, leaving 12 bases between them.

The chain combines TRBV14 with TRBJ2-7; D may be TRBD2 (6 bases). V lost 1 base, J lost 1 base, and 17 bases lay in between. Germline CDR1 and CDR2: SGHDN and FVKESK. This CDR3 is built from 17 residues. This CDR3 reads CASSQGVGTEGSYEQYF. CDR3 sequence (DNA): TGTGCCAGCAGCCAAGGGGTGGGGACTGAGGGATCCTACGAGCAGTACTTC.

This clone was observed a single time. The chain joins TRBV19 to TRBJ1-6; D possibly corresponds to TRBD1 (5 bases). Trimming left V 4 bases short and J 5 bases short, with 18 bases between. The CDR3 has 17 amino acids. CDR1 is LNHDA and CDR2 is SQIVND in the germline V gene (reference sequence). The CDR3 is CASSTLRGREDNSPLHF. CDR3 DNA sequence: TGTGCCAGTAGTACCCTACGGGGCAGGGAGGATAATTCACCCCTCCACTTT.

The chain carries TRBV28 and TRBJ1-1; D remains ambiguous. The germline V gene has CDR1 MDHEN and CDR2 SYDVKM. V was trimmed by 3 bases and J by 1 base, leaving 18 bases between them. The CDR3 totals 17 residues. This chain's CDR3 is CASSFLLRHPGNTEAFF. The CDR3 region has the DNA TGTGCCAGCAGTTTTTTACTGCGGCATCCAGGGAACACTGAAGCTTTCTTT.

The chain combines TRBV18 with TRBJ2-1; D could derive from TRBD1 or TRBD2 (5 bases each). This CDR3 comprises 16 residues. Trimming pared 2 bases from V and 4 bases from J, leaving 15 bases between. CDR1 KGHSH and CDR2 LQKENI come from the germline V gene. CDR3 region: CASSPLGRGDYNEQFF. DNA of the CDR3: TGTGCCAGCTCACCATTGGGCAGAGGGGATTACAATGAGCAGTTCTTC.

The chain employs TRBV11-2 and TRBJ2-7; TRBD2 agrees at 7 bases. V shed 1 base and J 5 bases; nucleotides not matched to a gene: 2. Germline CDR1 is SGHAT and CDR2 is FQNNGV. The CDR3 length is 13 residues. The CDR3 DNA follows: TGTGCCAGCAGCTTAGTTGCGGGAGACGAGCAGTACTTC. Residues: CASSLVAGDEQYF.

The chain has TRBV7-8 and TRBJ2-3; 8 positions agree with TRBD2. Germline values: CDR1 SGHVS, CDR2 FQNEAQ. Trimming cost V 5 bases and J 7 bases; bases outside gene matches: 14. The CDR3 is made up of 16 amino acids. CDR3 loop: CASSPIQRGFVNTQYF. The DNA of the CDR3 is TGTGCCAGCAGCCCAATCCAGCGGGGGTTTGTTAATACGCAGTATTTT.